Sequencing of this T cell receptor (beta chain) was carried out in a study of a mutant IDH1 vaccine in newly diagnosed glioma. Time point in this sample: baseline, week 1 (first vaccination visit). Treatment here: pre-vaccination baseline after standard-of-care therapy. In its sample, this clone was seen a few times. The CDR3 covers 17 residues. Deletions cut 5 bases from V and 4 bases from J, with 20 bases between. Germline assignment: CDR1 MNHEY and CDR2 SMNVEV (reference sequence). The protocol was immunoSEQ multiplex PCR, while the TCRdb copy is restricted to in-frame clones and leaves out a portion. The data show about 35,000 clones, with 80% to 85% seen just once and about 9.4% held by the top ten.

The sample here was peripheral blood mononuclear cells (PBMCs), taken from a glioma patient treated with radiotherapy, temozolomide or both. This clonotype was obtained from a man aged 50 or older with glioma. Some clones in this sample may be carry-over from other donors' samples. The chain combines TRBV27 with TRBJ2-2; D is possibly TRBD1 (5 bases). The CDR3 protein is CASSRTGAPGFTGELFF. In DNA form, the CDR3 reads TGTGCCAGCAGTCGTACAGGCGCCCCCGGGTTCACCGGGGAGCTGTTTTTT.